The source of this TCR beta chain is a study of cytomegalovirus exposure and HLA in healthy donors. General study points: Both high specificity and high sensitivity reportedly marked the classifier's diagnosis of cytomegalovirus status. Overall, about 160 TCR beta chains were annotated as cytomegalovirus-associated. In vitro checks showed that a few CMV-associated chains really do target CMV antigens. First-cohort TCR clusters tended to co-occur in the 95 to 150 validation repertoires, a later analysis found.

Method: immunoSEQ multiplex PCR; TCRdb's copy keeps in-frame clones and lacks some. The repertoire holds 250,000 to 400,000 clones, with about nine tenths as singletons. The CDR3 contains 18 residues. CDR1 MDHEN and CDR2 SYDVKM come from the germline V gene. V lost 6 bases and J lost 2, with 23 bases in between. On this clone itself: Its specificity is not known.

The chain has TRBV28 and TRBJ1-5; no reliable D call. The TCR was taken from a woman aged 30 to 39 in good health and CMV-seropositive. The source material was PBMCs. The CDR3 region is CASRRTRSGLAGNQPQHF. DNA for the CDR3: TGTGCCAGCAGACGCACCCGTTCAGGCCTGGCAGGCAATCAGCCCCAGCATTTT.